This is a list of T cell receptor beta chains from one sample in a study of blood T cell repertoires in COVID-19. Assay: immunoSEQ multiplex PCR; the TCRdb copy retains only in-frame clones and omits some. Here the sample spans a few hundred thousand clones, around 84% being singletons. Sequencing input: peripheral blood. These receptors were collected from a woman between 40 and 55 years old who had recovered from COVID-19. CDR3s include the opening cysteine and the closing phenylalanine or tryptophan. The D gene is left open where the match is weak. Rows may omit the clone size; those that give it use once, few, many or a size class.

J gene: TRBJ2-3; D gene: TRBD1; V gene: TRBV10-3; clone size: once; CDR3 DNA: TGTGCCATCAGTGAGACGAACACCGGGACAGTAACAGATACGCAGTATTTT; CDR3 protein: CAISETNTGTVTDTQYF
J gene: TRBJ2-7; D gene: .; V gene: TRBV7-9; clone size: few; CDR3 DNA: TGTGCCAGCAGCCGGCCAGGCTCCTACGAGCAGTACTTC; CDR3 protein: CASSRPGSYEQYF
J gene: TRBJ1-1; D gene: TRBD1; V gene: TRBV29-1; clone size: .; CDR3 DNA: TGCAGCGTGAAAGGACAGGGGGTCACTGAAGCTTTCTTT; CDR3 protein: CSVKGQGVTEAFF
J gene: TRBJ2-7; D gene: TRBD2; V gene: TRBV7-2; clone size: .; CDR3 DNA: TGTGCCAGCAGTTTAGCGGGGGGGCCCAACTACGAGCAGTACTTC; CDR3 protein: CASSLAGGPNYEQYF
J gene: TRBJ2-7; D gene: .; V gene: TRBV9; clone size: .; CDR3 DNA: TGTGCCAGCAGCGACCGCCTAGGGGGATACGAGCAGTACTTC; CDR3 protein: CASSDRLGGYEQYF
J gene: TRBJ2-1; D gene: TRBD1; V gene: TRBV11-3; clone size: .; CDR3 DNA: TGTGCCAGCAGCTTAGGACAGGGGAGCCCATTCTCCTACAATGAGCAGTTCTTC; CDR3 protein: CASSLGQGSPFSYNEQFF
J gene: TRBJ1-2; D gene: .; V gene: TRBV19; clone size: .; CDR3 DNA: TGTGCCAGTAGTGCGTCCGGGACAACTTACGGCTATGGCTACACCTTC; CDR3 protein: CASSASGTTYGYGYTF
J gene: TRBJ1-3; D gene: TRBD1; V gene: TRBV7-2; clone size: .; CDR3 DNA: TGTGCCAGCAGCTCTAGCTACCCGACAGGGATGAGAGGAAACACCATATATTTT; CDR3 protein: CASSSSYPTGMRGNTIYF
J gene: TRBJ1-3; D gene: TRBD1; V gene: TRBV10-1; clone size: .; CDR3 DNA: TGCGCCAGCAGTAATACAGGGGGGCGCCGGAGAAACACCATATATTTT; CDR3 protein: CASSNTGGRRRNTIYF
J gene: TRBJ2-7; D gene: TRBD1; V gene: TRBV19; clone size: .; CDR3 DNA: TGTGCCAGTAGTTTCCCGGGACAGGGAAAGTGGGAGCAGTACTTC; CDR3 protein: CASSFPGQGKWEQYF
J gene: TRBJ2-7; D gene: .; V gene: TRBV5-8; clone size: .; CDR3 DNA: TGTGCCAGCAAGGTAGTAGGGACACCAACCTACGAGCAGTACTTC; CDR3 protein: CASKVVGTPTYEQYF
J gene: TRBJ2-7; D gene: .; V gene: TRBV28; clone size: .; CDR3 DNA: TGTGCCAGCAGCCAGGGCTACGAGCAGTACTTC; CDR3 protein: CASSQGYEQYF
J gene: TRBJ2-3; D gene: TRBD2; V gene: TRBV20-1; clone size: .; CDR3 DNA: TGCAGTGCTAGTGGTGCGGGGGTTGGCACAGATACGCAGTATTTT; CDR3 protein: CSASGAGVGTDTQYF
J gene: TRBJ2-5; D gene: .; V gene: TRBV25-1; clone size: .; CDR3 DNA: TGTGCCAGCAGTGAATACGCGGAGACCCAGTACTTC; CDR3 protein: CASSEYAETQYF
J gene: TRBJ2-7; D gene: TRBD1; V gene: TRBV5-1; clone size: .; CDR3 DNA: TGCGCCAGCAGCCGGGGACAGGGGAATACCTACGAGCAGTACTTC; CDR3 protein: CASSRGQGNTYEQYF
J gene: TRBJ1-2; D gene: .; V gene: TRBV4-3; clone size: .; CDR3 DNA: TGCGCCAGCAGCCAAACAGGATCAGCTAACTATGGCTACACCTTC; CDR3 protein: CASSQTGSANYGYTF
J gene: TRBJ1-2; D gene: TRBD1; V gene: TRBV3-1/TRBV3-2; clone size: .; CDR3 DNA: TGTGCCAGCAGCCAAGAGGGACAGGGGGCACTATGCTACACCTTC; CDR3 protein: CASSQEGQGALCYTF
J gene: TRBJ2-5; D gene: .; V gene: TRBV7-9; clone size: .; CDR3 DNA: TGTGCCAGCAGCGCGCTCGGGGTTACTCAAGAGACCCAGTACTTC; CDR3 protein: CASSALGVTQETQYF